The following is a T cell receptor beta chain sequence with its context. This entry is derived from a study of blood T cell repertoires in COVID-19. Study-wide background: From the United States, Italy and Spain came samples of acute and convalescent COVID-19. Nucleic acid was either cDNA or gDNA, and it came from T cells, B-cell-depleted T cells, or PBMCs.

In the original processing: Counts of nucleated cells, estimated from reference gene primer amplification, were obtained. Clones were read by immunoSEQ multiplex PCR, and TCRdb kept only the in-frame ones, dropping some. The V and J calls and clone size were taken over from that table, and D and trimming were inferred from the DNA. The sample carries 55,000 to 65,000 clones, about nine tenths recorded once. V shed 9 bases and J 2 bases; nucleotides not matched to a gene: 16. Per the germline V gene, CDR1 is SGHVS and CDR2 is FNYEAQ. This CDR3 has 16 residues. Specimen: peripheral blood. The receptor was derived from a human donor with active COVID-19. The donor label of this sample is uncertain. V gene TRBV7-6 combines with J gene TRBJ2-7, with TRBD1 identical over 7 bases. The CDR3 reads CARSSEGTALTYEQYF. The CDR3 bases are TGTGCCAGGTCCTCCGAGGGGACAGCTTTAACCTACGAGCAGTACTTC.